This entry is about one TCR beta chain. This clonotype has a handful of counts. Its recognized antigen is unknown. It has no much larger one-base neighbor in the sample; base qualities were not kept. The CDR3, cysteine through phenylalanine, is 16 amino acids long. This entry keeps only the CDR3 DNA: 48 bases, framed from base 1. CDR1 SGHAT and CDR2 FQNNGV are derived from the germline V gene. The record originates from a study of tumor and adjacent non-tumor tissue in lung cancer (dated by TCRdb to about 2018). Study-wide context: Patients with adenocarcinoma (about 12), squamous cell carcinoma (2) and small cell lung cancer (1) were included in the cohort. The roughly 15 patients were aged roughly 30 to 85 years, included approximately ten men and 5 women, and had TNM stage I to III disease. Sequencing produced about 130 million productive TCRbeta reads in total, an average of about 3.8 million reads per sample. The study compared bulk TCRbeta repertoires between lung tumor tissue and matched distant non-tumor lung tissue from fewer than 19 lung cancer patients. Over 25 paired specimens, one tumor and one normal lung sample per patient, were profiled by TCRbeta CDR3 sequencing.

Broader findings and caveats from the paper: TCR diversity was significantly higher in younger patients, and greater tumor TCR diversity was associated with shorter overall survival and shorter disease-free survival. TCR diversity (inverse Simpson) was significantly higher in tumor than in normal lung tissue (roughly 430 vs 170, P = 0.0075, Mann-Whitney U test). The cohort had only about 16 patients, and the authors noted that larger samples and more detailed clinical data are needed. Neither the sequencing platform nor unique molecular identifiers are mentioned in the methods. Peripheral blood was not sequenced, so blood TCRbeta repertoires were not examined in the lung cancer patients of the study. The top 100 clones accounted for a significantly larger cumulative portion of the repertoire in normal lung than in tumor tissue.

RNA was isolated from bulk, unsorted tissue, and RNA quality was assessed with a NanoDrop ND-1000 and an Agilent 2100. The donors were newly diagnosed lung cancer patients admitted for thoracic surgery in China from August to November 2014 who had not received prior chemotherapy. Patients with previous radiotherapy or chemotherapy, or with another concurrent cancer, were excluded from the study. Surgical tissue pieces of 1-2 cm3 were preserved in RNAlater solution and were kept at -80 degrees C until use. Libraries were made using multiplex PCR. The instrument given in TCRdb is Illumina HiSeq 2500. TCRbeta libraries were constructed through three rounds of nested PCR with primers (Table S4) according to protocols adapted from ARM-PCR. PCR products of 200-500 bp were gel-excised and purified with the QIAquick gel extraction kit before sequencing. The authors' analysis ran thus. Trimmomatic was used to clean the reads, FLASH was used to merge the reads into complete CDR3 sequences, and MiTCR was used to assign the reads to V(D)J germline segments. VDJtools was used to compute clonal diversity as the inverse Simpson's index. In-frame sequences lacking a premature stop codon were counted as productive reads. TCRdb applied fastp at Q25 and MiXCR to the public reads, then kept only in-frame beta chains. Rows with a matching CDR3 protein are joined into one entry that keeps the most common DNA and genes. These V and J calls are TCRdb output, not the study's own analysis. This sample lists around 79,000 distinct CDR3 sequences; roughly two thirds were detected once. The ten largest account for around 9.5% of the sample.

The rearranged chain carries TRBV11-2 and TRBJ2-3; a tentative D call is TRBD2 (5 bases match). The clonotype comes from a woman aged 40 to 55 with non-small cell lung cancer. The source material was lung tumor tissue. The DNA sequence follows: TGTGTCAGTAGCTTAGCGTCCAGCGCTAGCACAGATACGCAGTATTTT. It is translated as CVSSLASSASTDTQYF.